What follows are 9 T cell receptor beta chains derived from one specimen sequenced in a study of long-term antiretroviral therapy in people with HIV. Version v3.0 of the immunoSEQ assay ran at survey level. Measured with immunoSEQ multiplex PCR; TCRdb has only the in-frame clones, and not every one. The repertoire has 20,000 to 25,000 clones, approximately 76% of them found once; the top ten carry 12%. Sequencing used unsorted PBMCs, obtained less than 1.8 years before starting antiretroviral therapy. The receptor source for this set is a middle-aged woman with HIV.

This clone showed up just a few times. This chain links TRBV30 with TRBJ2-7; 7 bases agree with TRBD2. The CDR3 has 13 amino acids. CDR1 is GTSNPN and CDR2 is SVGIG in the germline V gene (reference sequence). The ends lost 0 bases at V and 6 bases at J; junction bases unmatched: 5. This CDR3 reads CAWSVIWGGEQYF. The DNA for the CDR3 is TGTGCCTGGAGTGTAATCTGGGGGGGCGAGCAGTACTTC.

This sequence joins TRBV27 and TRBJ1-1; D is uncertain. V gave up 4 bases and J gave up 1 base, with 13 bases separating them. The CDR3 length is 15 residues. From germline, CDR1 is MNHEY and CDR2 SMNVEV (reference sequence). CDR3 bases: TGTGCCAGCAGTTCCTACTTACCCCAGAACACTGAAGCTTTCTTT. It codes for CASSSYLPQNTEAFF.

V usage is TRBV6-6 and J usage is TRBJ1-1, with 8 bases fitting TRBD1. Looked up from germline, CDR1 is MNHNY and CDR2 is SVGAGI (reference sequence). With 8 bases clipped from V and 11 bases from J, the junction kept 10 bases outside the gene matches. This CDR3 comprises 12 residues. This chain's CDR3 is CASVGQAPGAFF. CDR3 coding DNA: TGTGCCAGCGTGGGACAGGCCCCGGGGGCTTTCTTT.

V is TRBV14 and J is TRBJ1-1; the D gene is possibly TRBD1 (5 bases). The CDR3 length is 13 residues. Germline V gene lookup returns CDR1 SGHDN and CDR2 FVKESK. V was trimmed by 1 base and J by 8 bases, leaving 11 bases between them. As DNA, the CDR3 is TGTGCCAGCAGCCAAGTCCGGGGGGGGGAAGCTTTCTTT. Its protein product is CASSQVRGGEAFF.

This sequence joins TRBV19 and TRBJ2-2; 12 positions match TRBD2. Germline trimming cut 5 bases from V and 3 bases from J; bases unmatched to any gene: 1. Looked up from germline, CDR1 is LNHDA and CDR2 is SQIVND (reference sequence). The CDR3 consists of 15 residues. CDR3 coding DNA: TGTGCCAGTAGTCTAGCGGGAGGGTACACCGGGGAGCTGTTTTTT. It is translated as CASSLAGGYTGELFF.

The chain links TRBV6-5 to TRBJ1-1; 10 bases are shared with TRBD1. The CDR3 runs 14 residues. Germline lookup yields CDR1 MNHEY and CDR2 SVGAGI. The trim removed 8 bases at V and 2 bases at J, leaving 5 bases unmatched. The CDR3 loop is CASRQGAGNTEAFF. The CDR3 DNA sequence: TGTGCCAGCCGACAGGGGGCAGGAAACACTGAAGCTTTCTTT.

This chain uses TRBV7-9 with TRBJ2-5, with D possibly being TRBD2 (6 bases). This CDR3 is 15 amino acids long. The germline V gene has CDR1 SEHNR and CDR2 FQNEAQ (reference sequence). V shed 1 base and J shed 2 bases, with 11 bases lying between them. This CDR3 reads CASSLDIAVQETQYF. The CDR3 bases are TGTGCCAGCAGCTTAGATATAGCGGTACAAGAGACCCAGTACTTC.

This chain connects TRBV13 to TRBJ2-7; 8 positions agree with TRBD1. The CDR3 loop spans 14 amino acids. The V and J ends lost 4 bases and 3 bases, in that order; junction bases with no gene match: 5. Germline CDR1 reads PRHDT; CDR2 reads FYEKMQ (reference sequence). CDR3 sequence: CASSSRTGIYEQYF. The CDR3 DNA follows: TGTGCCAGCAGCTCCCGGACAGGGATCTACGAGCAGTACTTC. Supplemented by reference TRBV13 and TRBJ2-7, the full variable domain reads AAGVIQSPRHLIKEKRETATLKCYPIPRHDTVYWYQQGPGQDPQFLISFYEKMQSDKGSIPDRFSAQQFSDYHSELNMSSLELGDSALYFCASSSRTGIYEQYFGPGTRLTVT.

This clone was recorded only once. The CDR3 DNA sequence: TGCGCCAGCAGCTTGGGCAGGGAAAACGAGCAGTACTTC. Amino acids: CASSLGRENEQYF. The chain employs TRBV5-1 and TRBJ2-7; a possible D gene is TRBD1 (5 bases). V was pared by 0 bases and J by 5 bases, with 9 bases between. The germline V gene encodes CDR1 SGHRS and CDR2 YFSETQ. CDR3 length: 13 amino acids.